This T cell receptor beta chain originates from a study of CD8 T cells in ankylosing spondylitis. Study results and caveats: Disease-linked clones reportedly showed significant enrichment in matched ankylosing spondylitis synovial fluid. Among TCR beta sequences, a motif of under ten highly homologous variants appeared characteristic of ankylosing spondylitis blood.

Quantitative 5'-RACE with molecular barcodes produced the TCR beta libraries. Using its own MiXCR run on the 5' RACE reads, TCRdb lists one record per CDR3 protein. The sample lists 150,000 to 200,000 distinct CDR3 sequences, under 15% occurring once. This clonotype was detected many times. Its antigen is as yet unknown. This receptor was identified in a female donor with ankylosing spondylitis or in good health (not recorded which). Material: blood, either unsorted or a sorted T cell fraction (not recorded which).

The CDR3 here is CASSAHSSYLTGELFF. In DNA, the CDR3 is TGTGCCAGCAGCGCCCACTCCTCATACCTCACCGGGGAGCTGTTTTTT. The chain is built from TRBV9 and TRBJ2-2; D remains ambiguous. This CDR3 comprises 16 residues. V lost 3 bases and J lost 4, with 16 bases in between. The V gene's germline CDR1 is SGDLS and CDR2 YYNGEE.